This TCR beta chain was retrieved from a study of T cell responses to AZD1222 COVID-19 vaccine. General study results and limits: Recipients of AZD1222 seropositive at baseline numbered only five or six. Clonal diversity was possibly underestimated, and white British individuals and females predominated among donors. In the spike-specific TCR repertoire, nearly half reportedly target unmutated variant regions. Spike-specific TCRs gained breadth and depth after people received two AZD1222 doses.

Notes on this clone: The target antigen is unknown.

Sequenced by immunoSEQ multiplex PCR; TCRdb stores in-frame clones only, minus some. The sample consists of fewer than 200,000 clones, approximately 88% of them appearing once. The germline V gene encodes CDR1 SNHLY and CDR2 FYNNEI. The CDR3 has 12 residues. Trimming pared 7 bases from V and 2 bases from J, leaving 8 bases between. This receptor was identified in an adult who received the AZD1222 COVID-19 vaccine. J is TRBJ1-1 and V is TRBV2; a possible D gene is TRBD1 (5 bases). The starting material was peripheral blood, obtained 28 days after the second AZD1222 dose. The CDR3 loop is CASMGLNTEAFF. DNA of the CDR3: TGTGCCAGCATGGGGCTTAACACTGAAGCTTTCTTT.